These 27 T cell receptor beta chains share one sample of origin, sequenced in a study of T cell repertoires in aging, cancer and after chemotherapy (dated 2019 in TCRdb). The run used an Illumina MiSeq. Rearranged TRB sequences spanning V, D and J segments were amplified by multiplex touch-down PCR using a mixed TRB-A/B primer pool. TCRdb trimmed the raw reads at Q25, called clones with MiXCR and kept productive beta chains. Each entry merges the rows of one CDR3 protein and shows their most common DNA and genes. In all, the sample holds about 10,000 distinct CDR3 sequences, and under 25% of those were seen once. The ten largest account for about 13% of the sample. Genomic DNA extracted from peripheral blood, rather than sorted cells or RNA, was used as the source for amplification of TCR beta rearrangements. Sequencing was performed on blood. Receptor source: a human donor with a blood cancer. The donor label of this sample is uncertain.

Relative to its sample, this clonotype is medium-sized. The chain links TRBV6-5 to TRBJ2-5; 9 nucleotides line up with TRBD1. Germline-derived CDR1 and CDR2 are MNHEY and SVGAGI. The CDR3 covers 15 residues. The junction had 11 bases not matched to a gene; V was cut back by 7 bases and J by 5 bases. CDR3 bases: TGTGCCAGCATCTTCAACAGGGGGCGCGGGGAGACCCAGTACTTC. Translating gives CASIFNRGRGETQYF.

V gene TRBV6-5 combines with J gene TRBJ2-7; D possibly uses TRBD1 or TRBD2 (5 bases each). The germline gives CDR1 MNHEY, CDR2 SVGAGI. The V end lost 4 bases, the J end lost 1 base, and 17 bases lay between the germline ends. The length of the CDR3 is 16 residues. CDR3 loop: CASSLLGERSSYEQYF. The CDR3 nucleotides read TGTGCCAGCAGTTTACTGGGGGAGCGGAGTTCCTACGAGCAGTACTTC.

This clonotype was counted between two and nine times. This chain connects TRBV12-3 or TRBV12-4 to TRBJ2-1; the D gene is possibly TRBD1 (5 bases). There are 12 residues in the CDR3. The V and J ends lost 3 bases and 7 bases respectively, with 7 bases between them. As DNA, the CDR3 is TGTGCCAGCAGTTTGTCAGGGAATGAGCAGTTCTTC. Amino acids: CASSLSGNEQFF.

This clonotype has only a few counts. The CDR3, as DNA: TGTGCCAGCAGCCAAGGCGCCGGAGGGTTTGGGGAGCTGTTTTTT. This codes for CASSQGAGGFGELFF. This rearrangement joins TRBV11-2 to TRBJ2-2; TRBD2 is a possible D gene (6 bases). Trimming removed 5 bases from V and 8 bases from J, with 18 bases in between. Germline-derived CDR1 and CDR2 are SGHAT and FQNNGV. The length of the CDR3 is 15 residues. The full variable domain, completed using reference TRBV11-2 and TRBJ2-2, is EAGVAQSPRYKIIEKRQSVAFWCNPISGHATLYWYQQILGQGPKLLIQFQNNGVVDDSQLPKDRFSAERLKGVDSTLKIQPAKLEDSAVYLCASSQGAGGFGELFFGEGSRLTVL.

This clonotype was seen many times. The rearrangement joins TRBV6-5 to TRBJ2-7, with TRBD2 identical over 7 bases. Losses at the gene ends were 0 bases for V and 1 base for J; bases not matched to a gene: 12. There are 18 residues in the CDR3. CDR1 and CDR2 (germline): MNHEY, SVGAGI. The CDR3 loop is CASSYSGVGLADSYEQYF. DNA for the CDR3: TGTGCCAGCAGTTACTCGGGTGTGGGGCTAGCGGATTCCTACGAGCAGTACTTC.

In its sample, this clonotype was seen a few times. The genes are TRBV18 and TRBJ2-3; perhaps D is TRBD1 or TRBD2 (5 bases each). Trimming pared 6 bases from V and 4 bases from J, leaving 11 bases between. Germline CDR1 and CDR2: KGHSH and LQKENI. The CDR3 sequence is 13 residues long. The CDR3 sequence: CASSPLGADTQYF. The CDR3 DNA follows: TGTGCCAGCTCCCCTTTGGGGGCAGATACGCAGTATTTT.

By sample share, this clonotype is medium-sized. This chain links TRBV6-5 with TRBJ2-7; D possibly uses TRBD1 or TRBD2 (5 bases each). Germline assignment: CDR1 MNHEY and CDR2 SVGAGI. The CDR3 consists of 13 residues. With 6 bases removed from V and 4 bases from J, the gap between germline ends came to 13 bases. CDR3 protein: CASRQDLDYEQYF. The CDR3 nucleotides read TGTGCCAGCAGACAGGACTTGGATTACGAGCAGTACTTC.

The CDR3 loop is CAISASAGTYEQYF. The CDR3 nucleotides read TGTGCCATCAGTGCTTCAGCCGGGACCTACGAGCAGTACTTC. This sequence joins TRBV10-3 and TRBJ2-7; D is perhaps TRBD2 (5 bases). The CDR3 loop spans 14 amino acids. Germline V CDR1 and CDR2: ENHRY, SYGVKD. V lost 4 bases and J lost 2, with 12 bases in between.

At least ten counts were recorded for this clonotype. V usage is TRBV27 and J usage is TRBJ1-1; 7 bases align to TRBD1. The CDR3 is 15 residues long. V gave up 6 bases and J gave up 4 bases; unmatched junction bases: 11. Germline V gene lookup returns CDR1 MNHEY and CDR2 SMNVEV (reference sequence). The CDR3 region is CASRRQGIYGTEAFF. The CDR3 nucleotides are TGTGCCAGCAGGAGACAGGGTATTTATGGCACTGAAGCTTTCTTT.

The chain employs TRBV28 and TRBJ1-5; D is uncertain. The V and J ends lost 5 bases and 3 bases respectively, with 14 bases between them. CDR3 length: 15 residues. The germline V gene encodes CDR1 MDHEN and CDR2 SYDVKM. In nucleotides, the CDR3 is TGTGCCAGCAGTAAGTCAGGAGGTCTCAATCAGCCCCAGCATTTT. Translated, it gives CASSKSGGLNQPQHF.

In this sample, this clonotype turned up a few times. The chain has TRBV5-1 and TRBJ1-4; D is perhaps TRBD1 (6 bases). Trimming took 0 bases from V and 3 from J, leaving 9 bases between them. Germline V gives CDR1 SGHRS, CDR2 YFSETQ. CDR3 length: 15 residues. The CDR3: CASSLEGQPNEKLFF. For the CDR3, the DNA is TGCGCCAGCAGCTTGGAAGGACAGCCTAATGAAAAACTGTTTTTT.

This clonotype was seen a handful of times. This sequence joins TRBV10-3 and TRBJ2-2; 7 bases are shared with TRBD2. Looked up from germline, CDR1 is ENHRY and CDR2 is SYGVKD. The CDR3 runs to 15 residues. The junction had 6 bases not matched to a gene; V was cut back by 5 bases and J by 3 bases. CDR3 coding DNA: TGTGCCATCAGTAGTGAGCGGGATTACACCGGGGAGCTGTTTTTT. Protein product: CAISSERDYTGELFF.

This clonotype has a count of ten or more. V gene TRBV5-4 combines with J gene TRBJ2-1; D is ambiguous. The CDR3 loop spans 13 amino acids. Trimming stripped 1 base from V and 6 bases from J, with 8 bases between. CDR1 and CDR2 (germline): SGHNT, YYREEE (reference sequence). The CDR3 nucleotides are TGTGCCAGCAGCTTGATCGAGCGCAATGAGCAGTTCTTC. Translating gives CASSLIERNEQFF.

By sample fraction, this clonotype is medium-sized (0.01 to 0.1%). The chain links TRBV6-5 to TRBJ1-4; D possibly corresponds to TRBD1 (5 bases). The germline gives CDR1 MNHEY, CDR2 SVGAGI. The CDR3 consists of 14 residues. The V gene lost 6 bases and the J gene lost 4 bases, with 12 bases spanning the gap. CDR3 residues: CASSPGDGNEKLFF. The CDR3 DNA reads TGTGCCAGCAGCCCCGGGGACGGTAATGAAAAACTGTTTTTT.

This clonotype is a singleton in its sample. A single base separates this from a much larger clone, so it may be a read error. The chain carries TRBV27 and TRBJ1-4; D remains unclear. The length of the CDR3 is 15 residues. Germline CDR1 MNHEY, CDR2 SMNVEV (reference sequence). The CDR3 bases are TGTGCCTGCAGTTTATTTGGCACCGGTAGCGGAAAACTGTTTTTT. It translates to CACSLFGTGSGKLFF. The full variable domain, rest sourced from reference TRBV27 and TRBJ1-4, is EAQVTQNPRYLITVTGKKLTVTCSQNMNHEYMSWYRQDPGLGLRQIYYSMNVEVTDKGDVPEGYKVSRKEKRNFPLILESPSPNQTSLYFCACSLFGTGSGKLFFGSGTQLSVL.

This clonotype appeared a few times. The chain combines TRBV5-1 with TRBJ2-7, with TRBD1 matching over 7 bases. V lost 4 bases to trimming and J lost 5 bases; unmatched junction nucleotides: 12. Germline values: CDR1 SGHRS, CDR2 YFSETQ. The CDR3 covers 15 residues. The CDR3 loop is CASSVRQGLLDEQYF. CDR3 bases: TGCGCCAGCAGCGTACGACAGGGCTTATTGGACGAGCAGTACTTC.

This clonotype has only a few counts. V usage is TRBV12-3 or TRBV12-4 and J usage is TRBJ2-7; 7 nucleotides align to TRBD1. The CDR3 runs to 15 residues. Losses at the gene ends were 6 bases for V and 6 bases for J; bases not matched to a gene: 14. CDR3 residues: CASSSPGRYRGEQYF. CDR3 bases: TGTGCCAGCAGCTCTCCGGGTCGATACAGGGGCGAGCAGTACTTC.

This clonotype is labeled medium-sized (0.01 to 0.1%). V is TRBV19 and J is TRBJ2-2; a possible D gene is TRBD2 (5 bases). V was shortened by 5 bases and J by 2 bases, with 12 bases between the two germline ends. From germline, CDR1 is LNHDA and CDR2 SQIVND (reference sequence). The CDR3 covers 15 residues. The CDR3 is CASSRGLPNTGELFF. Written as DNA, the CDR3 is TGTGCCAGTAGTCGCGGACTTCCTAACACCGGGGAGCTGTTTTTT.

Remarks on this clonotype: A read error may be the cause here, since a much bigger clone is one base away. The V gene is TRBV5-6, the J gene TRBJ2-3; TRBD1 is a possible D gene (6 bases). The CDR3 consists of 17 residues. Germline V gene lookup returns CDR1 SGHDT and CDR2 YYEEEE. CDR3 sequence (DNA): TGTGCCAACAGCTCCAAGGGGGACACCCCTAGGACGGATACGCAGTATTTT. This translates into CANSSKGDTPRTDTQYF.

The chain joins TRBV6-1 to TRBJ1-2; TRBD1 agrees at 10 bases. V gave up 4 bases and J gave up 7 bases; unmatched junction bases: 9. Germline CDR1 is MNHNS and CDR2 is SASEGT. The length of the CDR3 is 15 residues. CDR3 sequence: CASSVMTGGLGGYTF. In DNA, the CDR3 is TGTGCCAGCAGTGTGATGACAGGGGGCCTTGGTGGCTACACCTTC.

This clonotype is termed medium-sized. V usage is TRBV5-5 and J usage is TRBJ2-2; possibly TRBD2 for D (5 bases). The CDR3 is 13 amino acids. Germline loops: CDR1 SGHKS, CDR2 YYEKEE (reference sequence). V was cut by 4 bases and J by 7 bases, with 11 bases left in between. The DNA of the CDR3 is TGTGCCAGCAGCCCTATGGCGGGCGGGGAGCTGTTTTTT. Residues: CASSPMAGGELFF.

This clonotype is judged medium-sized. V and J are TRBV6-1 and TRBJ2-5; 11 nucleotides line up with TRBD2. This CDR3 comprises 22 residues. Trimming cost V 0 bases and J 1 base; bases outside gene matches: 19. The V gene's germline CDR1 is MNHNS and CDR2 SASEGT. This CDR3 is CASSEAGLAGGYTRGSQETQYF. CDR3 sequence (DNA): TGTGCCAGCAGTGAAGCAGGTCTAGCGGGAGGCTACACCAGGGGGTCCCAAGAGACCCAGTACTTC.

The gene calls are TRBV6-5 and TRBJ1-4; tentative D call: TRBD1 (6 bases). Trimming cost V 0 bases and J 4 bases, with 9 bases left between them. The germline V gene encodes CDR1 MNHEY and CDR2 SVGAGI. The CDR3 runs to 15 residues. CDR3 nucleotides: TGTGCCAGCAGTTACTCGGGACAAATTAATGAAAAACTGTTTTTT. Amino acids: CASSYSGQINEKLFF.

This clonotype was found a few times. CDR3 nucleotides: TGTGCCACCAGCAGGGGGCTCGGTCGCTACGAGCAGTACTTC. Translated: CATSRGLGRYEQYF. This chain links TRBV15 with TRBJ2-7, with a weak D call TRBD1 (5 bases). CDR1 is LNHNV and CDR2 is YYDKDF in the germline V gene (reference sequence). CDR3 length: 14 amino acids. With 3 bases removed from V and 3 bases from J, the gap between germline ends came to 12 bases.

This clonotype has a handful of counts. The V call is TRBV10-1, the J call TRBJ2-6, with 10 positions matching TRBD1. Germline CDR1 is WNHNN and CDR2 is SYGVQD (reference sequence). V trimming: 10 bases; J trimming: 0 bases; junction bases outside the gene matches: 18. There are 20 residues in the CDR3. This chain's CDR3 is CATSPGQGRFPSSGANVLTF. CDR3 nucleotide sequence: TGCGCCACCTCTCCGGGACAGGGGCGCTTTCCGTCCTCTGGGGCCAACGTCCTGACTTTC.

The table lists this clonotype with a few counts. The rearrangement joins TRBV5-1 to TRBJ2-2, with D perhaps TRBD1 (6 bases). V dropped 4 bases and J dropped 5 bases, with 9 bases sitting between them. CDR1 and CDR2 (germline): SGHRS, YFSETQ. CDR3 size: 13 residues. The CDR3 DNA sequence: TGCGCCAGCAGCCTGACAGGTACCGGGGAGCTGTTTTTT. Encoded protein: CASSLTGTGELFF.

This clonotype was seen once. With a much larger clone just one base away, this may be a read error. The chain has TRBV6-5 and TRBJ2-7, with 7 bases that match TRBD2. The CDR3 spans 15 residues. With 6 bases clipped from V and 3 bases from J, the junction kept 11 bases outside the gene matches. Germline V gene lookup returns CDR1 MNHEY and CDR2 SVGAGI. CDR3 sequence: CASRTSAGAVYEQYF. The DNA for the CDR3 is TGTGCCAGCAGGACGTCCGCGGGAGCAGTCTACGAGCAGTACTTC.